This T cell receptor beta chain was sequenced during a study of CD8 T cell repertoires and HIV-1 epitope variants. Study summary: Controls were a CMV, EBV and flu pool, Ebola AY9, and no peptide. Study-level points and caveats: Most of the nine antigen-specific clonotypes appeared cross-reactive to autologous or escape variants. Beta chains alone show antigen proliferation, not cytokine profile or function.

Only one count was recorded for this clone. Its antigen remains unknown. The method was immunoSEQ multiplex PCR; TCRdb's version includes in-frame clones alone and lacks a portion of them. The repertoire has 3,500 to 5,500 clones, around 70% of them found once; the top ten carry about 42%. CDR1 is SGHRS and CDR2 is YFSETQ in the germline V gene. CDR3 length equals 15 residues. The V gene end was trimmed by 2 bases and the J gene end by 4 bases; junction bases not matched to a gene: 7. This rearrangement joins TRBV5-1 to TRBJ2-7, with 9 bases that match TRBD1. The specimen sequenced was cultured CD8+ T cells derived from PBMCs. This sequence was found in a male donor with HIV. The CDR3 DNA follows: TGCGCCAGCAGCTTTTCCGGGACAGGGTCTTACGAGCAGTACTTC. The encoded protein is CASSFSGTGSYEQYF.